A selection of T cell receptor beta chains follows, all from one sample in a study of brain T cells in children with intractable seizures. Some clones are missing from TCRdb's copy, which holds only in-frame ones; the method was immunoSEQ multiplex PCR. This table has 35,000 to 50,000 clones, approximately 90% appearing once. The specimen was peripheral blood, collected at surgery. Receptors were obtained from a girl aged 2-10 years with tuberous sclerosis and intractable seizures. CDR3s include the opening cysteine and the closing phenylalanine or tryptophan.

v_call cdr3_aa
TRBV19 CASSNARFEPQHF
TRBV18 CASSEDRGSEKLFF
TRBV7-2 CASSWDGNTEAFF
TRBV30 CAWSAPTSGGASEQFF
TRBV6-4 CASRDGQGSSGYTF
TRBV3-1/TRBV3-2 CASSQESDSTDTQYF
TRBV27 CASSPGTGTWFF
TRBV5-1 CASSDQETQYF
TRBV5-1 CASSFKDQPQHF
TRBV4-1 CASSPGQGRSEQYF
TRBV28 CASSSSGVFEQYF
TRBV14 CASRETGDTEAFF
TRBV3-1/TRBV3-2 CASSQKGGGQFF
TRBV5-6 CASSFGQQWAPYEQYF
TRBV27 CASSLDRGQNELFF
TRBV7-3 CASSLRQDSISEQFF
TRBV10-3 CAISESPGQPQHF
TRBV12-3/TRBV12-4 CASSLGTVYGYTF
TRBV7-9 CASSPRRDRNTGELFF
TRBV5-4 CASTRDRPNTEAFF
TRBV27 CASSLKRGTNTEAFF
TRBV7-2 CASSFDRATEAFF
TRBV7-8 CASSLRDRGVTGELFF
TRBV19 CASSTSFDYGYTF
TRBV29-1 CSATSGVSYNEQFF
TRBV28 CASSLKLIKGGYTF
TRBV12-3/TRBV12-4 CASSGGETQYF
TRBV9 CASSPRTSGGFGESYNEQFF
TRBV15 CATSIAQARYGYTF
TRBV6-5 CASTPGGGRNYGYTF
TRBV11-2 CASRFTGISEAFF
TRBV7-8 CASSSNRGNQPQHF
TRBV4-1 CASSQPFRDSRPRGYTF
TRBV7-8 CASSLMNNYGYTF
TRBV5-8 CASSLGRGRTF
TRBV2 CASSVGTGGANVLTF
TRBV6-5 CAVRPGQDFGNTIYF
TRBV7-2 CASSDEGQGLTGYTF
TRBV2 CASRAPGRSNIQYF
TRBV3-1/TRBV3-2 CASSPQGGNTEAFF
TRBV3-1/TRBV3-2 CASSPRLAGGHEQFF
TRBV5-6 CASSSYNDRLGSGYTF
TRBV20-1 CSANEYNEQFF
TRBV20-1 CSASRGQGRTDTQYF
TRBV4-1 CASSQGRGTGELFF
TRBV2 CASSEGTGVSQETQYF
TRBV15 CATSRYTLAVNTGELFF
TRBV10-2 CASKGQTGELFF
TRBV12-5 CASGLIGNQPQHF
TRBV7-8 CASSETGFSYNSPLHF
TRBV4-1 CASSPHASGERGRSNQPQHF
TRBV19 CASSMLSVVNYGYTF
TRBV7-9 CASSLVKHRGSDTQYF
TRBV7-9 CASSTRVTNEKLFF
TRBV11-2 CASSLGLSGRGAADTQYF
TRBV12-3/TRBV12-4 CASSPMNTEAFF
TRBV3-1/TRBV3-2 CASSQGTGINSPLHF
TRBV11-2 CASSLDRTVYNEQFF
TRBV6-1 CASSEAPRGTGELFF